These 14 T cell receptor beta chains share one sample of origin, sequenced in a study of cytotoxic CD8 clonotypes in ibrutinib-treated CLL. Clones were sequenced by immunoSEQ multiplex PCR, and TCRdb holds only the in-frame ones, with some missing. The sample has fewer than 150,000 clones, roughly 84% seen once. Sample: PBMCs, taken after 24 months of ibrutinib treatment. The receptors originated from a human donor with chronic lymphocytic leukemia.

This clone was seen a handful of times. The chain is built from TRBV5-6 and TRBJ2-1, with TRBD1 matching over 10 bases. CDR3 size: 15 residues. From germline, CDR1 is SGHDT and CDR2 YYEEEE. V gave up 4 bases and J gave up 6 bases; unmatched junction bases: 7. DNA of the CDR3: TGTGCCAGCAGCCGGGGGACAGGGGAAGTCAATGAGCAGTTCTTC. Translation: CASSRGTGEVNEQFF. Filled out from reference TRBV5-6 and TRBJ2-1, the complete variable domain reads DAGVTQSPTHLIKTRGQQVTLRCSPKSGHDTVSWYQQALGQGPQFIFQYYEEEERQRGNFPDRFSGHQFPNYSSELNVNALLLGDSALYLCASSRGTGEVNEQFFGPGTRLTVL.

The chain has TRBV4-1 and TRBJ2-2; D gene ambiguous. CDR1 is MGHRA, CDR2 YSYEKL, per germline. The CDR3 extends over 16 amino acids. The germline V and J ends were trimmed by 0 bases and 6 bases, with 14 bases remaining between them. The CDR3 DNA reads TGCGCCAGCAGCCAAGATTTAACCCTGACGTCCGGGGAGCTGTTTTTT. Its protein is CASSQDLTLTSGELFF.

The chain carries TRBV7-2 and TRBJ1-5; no reliable D call. Per germline, CDR1 SGHTA and CDR2 FQGNSA. This CDR3 region has 17 residues. Trimming took 0 bases from V and 6 from J, leaving 18 bases between them. The CDR3 loop is CASSLAGIIQNAQPQHF. DNA of the CDR3: TGTGCCAGCAGCTTAGCCGGGATCATCCAAAATGCTCAGCCCCAGCATTTT.

This clone was observed a single time. This sequence joins TRBV2 and TRBJ1-2; D gene unclear. V gave up 4 bases and J gave up 5 bases, with 5 bases separating them. CDR3 length equals 11 residues. The germline V gene encodes CDR1 SNHLY and CDR2 FYNNEI. CDR3 protein: CASSAWYGYTF. The CDR3 DNA is TGTGCCAGCAGTGCATGGTATGGCTACACCTTC.

The chain carries TRBV7-2 and TRBJ1-2, with TRBD1 identical over 9 bases. The CDR3 has 15 amino acids. Germline V gene sequence: CDR1 SGHTA, CDR2 FQGNSA. V trimming: 5 bases; J trimming: 6 bases; junction bases outside the gene matches: 10. This chain's CDR3 is CASSIDTRTGDGYTF. CDR3 DNA sequence: TGTGCCAGCAGCATCGACACGAGGACAGGGGATGGCTACACCTTC.

This chain links TRBV19 with TRBJ1-5; 10 nucleotides match TRBD1. The CDR3 covers 18 residues. V lost 4 bases and J lost 1; bases outside the gene matches: 10. Germline CDR1 is LNHDA and CDR2 is SQIVND (reference sequence). The CDR3 nucleotides are TGTGCCAGTAGTAACCGGACAGGGGGGATCGGAAGCAATCAGCCCCAGCATTTT. Its protein product is CASSNRTGGIGSNQPQHF.

The chain employs TRBV19 and TRBJ2-2, with 10 positions matching TRBD2. The length of the CDR3 is 16 residues. The germline V gene has CDR1 LNHDA and CDR2 SQIVND (reference sequence). Trimming cost V 5 bases and J 2 bases; bases outside gene matches: 5. CDR3 DNA sequence: TGTGCCAGTAGTGGTTGGACTAGCGGCAACACCGGGGAGCTGTTTTTT. The encoded protein is CASSGWTSGNTGELFF.

The rearrangement links TRBV6-4 to TRBJ1-2; maybe TRBD1 (5 bases). CDR3 length: 14 residues. The V end was cut by 6 bases, the J end by 2 bases, with 13 bases between. Germline CDR1 MRHNA, CDR2 SNTAGT. This CDR3 reads CASSPGLTNYGYTF. CDR3 coding DNA: TGTGCCAGCAGCCCAGGGTTGACGAACTATGGCTACACCTTC.

V usage is TRBV28 and J usage is TRBJ1-2, with D possibly matching TRBD1 (6 bases). In germline, CDR1 is MDHEN, CDR2 SYDVKM. Deletions cut 6 bases from V and 1 base from J, with 18 bases between. This CDR3 comprises 16 residues. The CDR3: CASRLIQGVLNYGYTF. The CDR3 region has the DNA TGTGCCAGCAGGCTGATACAGGGCGTACTTAACTATGGCTACACCTTC.

V gene TRBV18 combines with J gene TRBJ1-1, with TRBD1 identical over 7 bases. This CDR3 is built from 14 residues. Per the germline V gene, CDR1 is KGHSH and CDR2 is LQKENI. V trimming: 6 bases; J trimming: 1 base; junction bases outside the gene matches: 5. CDR3 in amino acids: CASSPEGANTEAFF. In DNA form, the CDR3 reads TGTGCCAGCTCCCCGGAGGGGGCGAACACTGAAGCTTTCTTT.

This rearrangement joins TRBV5-4 to TRBJ1-2, with unresolved D. The CDR3 is made up of 13 amino acids. The germline CDR1 and CDR2 sequences are SGHNT and YYREEE (reference sequence). Trimming took off 3 bases at V and 6 bases at J, with 12 bases between the two ends. The CDR3: CASSSTGRHGYTF. DNA of the CDR3: TGTGCCAGCAGCTCAACCGGCAGACATGGCTACACCTTC.

This chain joins TRBV7-2 and TRBJ1-2, with TRBD1 as a possible D gene (6 bases). The CDR3 spans 12 residues. The germline V gene has CDR1 SGHTA and CDR2 FQGNSA. Trimming cost V 1 base and J 6 bases, with 6 bases left between them. As DNA, the CDR3 is TGTGCCAGCAGCTTAGACAGGGATGGCTACACCTTC. This encodes CASSLDRDGYTF. Together with reference TRBV7-2 and TRBJ1-2, the CDR3 gives the full variable domain: GAGVSQSPSNKVTEKGKDVELRCDPISGHTALYWYRQSLGQGLEFLIYFQGNSAPDKSGLPSDRFSAERTGGSVSTLTIQRTQQEDSAVYLCASSLDRDGYTFGSGTRLTVV.

The rearrangement joins TRBV7-2 to TRBJ1-4; no reliable D call. V dropped 3 bases and J dropped 14 bases, with 16 bases sitting between them. The CDR3 has 13 residues. Germline V gives CDR1 SGHTA, CDR2 FQGNSA. The CDR3 loop reads CASSLEVLGRLFF. CDR3 nucleotides: TGTGCCAGCAGCTTGGAGGTACTGGGTAGGCTGTTTTTT.

The chain employs TRBV27 and TRBJ2-4; 15 positions match TRBD2. The CDR3 has 20 residues. The germline CDR1 and CDR2 sequences are MNHEY and SMNVEV (reference sequence). V lost 4 bases and J lost 0; bases outside the gene matches: 10. This CDR3 reads CASSSIGTSGGLIAKNIQYF. CDR3 sequence (DNA): TGTGCCAGCAGTTCCATCGGGACTAGCGGGGGGCTTATAGCCAAAAACATTCAGTACTTC.